This TCR beta chain was retrieved from a study of T-cell reconstitution after alpha-beta-depleted transplantation in children. Unique molecular identifiers were used to barcode this TCRbeta library. TCRdb re-analysed the PCR reads in MiXCR, keeping a single row per CDR3 protein. The sample includes over 85,000 distinct CDR3 sequences, approximately 10% seen only once; the top ten take less than 10%. This clonotype was picked up many times. Per germline, CDR1 LGHNA and CDR2 YSLEER. Trimming removed 4 bases at V and 2 bases at J, with 14 bases between. The length of the CDR3 is 15 residues. The source was PBMCs from the stem cell graft donor, collected from the stem cell graft. This clonotype was sampled from a human donor who donated a stem cell graft to a child with acute lymphoblastic leukemia. V usage is TRBV4-3 and J usage is TRBJ1-2; a possible D gene is TRBD1 (6 bases). The CDR3 bases are TGCGCCAGCAGCCGAACAGGGTTGGCAAACTATGGCTACACCTTC. Translating gives CASSRTGLANYGYTF.